This T cell receptor beta chain was found in a study of blood T cell repertoires in COVID-19. Overall study context: Both acute and convalescent COVID-19 samples were obtained from the United States, Italy and Spain.

V lost 0 bases to trimming and J lost 2 bases, with 9 bases between them. The CDR3 totals 15 residues. Germline values: CDR1 SGHRS, CDR2 YFSETQ. Per the original methods: Cell counts per sample came from amplifying reference gene primers. The repertoire was sequenced with immunoSEQ multiplex PCR; TCRdb's copy has only in-frame clones and lacks some. For V, J and clone size, that table is used; D and trimming come from the DNA. Seen here are more than 250,000 clones, around 86% observed once, and the top ten hold roughly 2.1%. The material sequenced was peripheral blood. The clonotype was recovered from a woman aged 25 to 39 who had recovered from COVID-19. The chain has TRBV5-1 and TRBJ1-3, with a tentative D call TRBD1 (6 bases). CDR3 protein: CASSLGTVTGNTIYF. The CDR3 region has the DNA TGCGCCAGCAGCTTGGGGACAGTTACTGGAAACACCATATATTTT.